This passage covers 15 T cell receptor beta chains from one sample sequenced in a study of Graves' ophthalmopathy and Graves' hyperthyroidism. The authors amplified TCR beta CDR3 regions, and they did so from RNA transcripts for repertoire sequencing. Investigators did first-round RT-PCR with HTBI primers, then second-round multiplex PCR. TCRdb reprocessed the multiplex PCR reads with MiXCR, giving one entry per CDR3 protein. The sample holds 650,000 to 900,000 distinct CDR3 sequences, roughly two fifths seen once. Sequenced input: peripheral blood. The receptor source for this set is an adult man with Graves' ophthalmopathy.

The chain couples TRBV5-4 to TRBJ2-7; tentative D call: TRBD2 (6 bases). The V and J ends lost 0 bases and 2 bases respectively, with 15 bases between them. Germline lookup yields CDR1 SGHNT and CDR2 YYREEE (reference sequence). This CDR3 comprises 16 residues. The CDR3: CASSLGGGPSPYEQYF. CDR3 DNA: TGTGCCAGCAGCTTGGGAGGAGGGCCGTCACCCTACGAGCAGTACTTC. The full variable domain, rest sourced from reference TRBV5-4 and TRBJ2-7, is ETGVTQSPTHLIKTRGQQVTLRCSSQSGHNTVSWYQQALGQGPQFIFQYYREEENGRGNFPPRFSGLQFPNYSSELNVNALELDDSALYLCASSLGGGPSPYEQYFGPGTRLTVT.

The chain couples TRBV5-4 to TRBJ2-7; D is undetermined. V was clipped by 0 bases and J by 2 bases, with 6 bases between them. From germline, CDR1 is SGHNT and CDR2 YYREEE (reference sequence). CDR3 size: 13 residues. CDR3 in amino acids: CASSLDRTYEQYV. CDR3 in DNA: TGTGCCAGCAGCTTGGACCGAACCTACGAGCAGTACGTC.

The V call is TRBV7-9, the J call TRBJ1-1, with a possible D match to TRBD1 (6 bases). CDR3 length equals 15 residues. The V gene's germline CDR1 is SEHNR and CDR2 FQNEAQ (reference sequence). V shed 3 bases and J shed 4 bases, with 15 bases lying between them. The CDR3: CASSFRRGAPTEAFF. CDR3 nucleotides: TGTGCCAGCAGCTTCCGACGGGGGGCGCCCACTGAAGCTTTCTTT.

Notes on this clonotype: Compared with germline, one end of the junction differs, possibly owing to a read error. The chain links TRBV10-2 to TRBJ2-7; 7 bases are a match to TRBD1. Per germline, CDR1 WSHSY and CDR2 SAAADI. This CDR3 comprises 15 residues. The CDR3 DNA reads TGCGCCAGCAGTGAGTCGACAGGACAGGCCCCCGAGCAGCACTTC. Translating gives CASSESTGQAPEQHF.

This clonotype has ten or more counts. The rearrangement uses TRBV7-8 and TRBJ1-1, with unresolved D. CDR1 SGHVS and CDR2 FQNEAQ come from the germline V gene. This CDR3 comprises 14 residues. Trimming took 4 bases from V and 1 from J, leaving 10 bases between them. The CDR3 bases are TGTGCCAGCAGCTCCCGTCGGACGAACACTGAAGCTTTCTTT. It specifies CASSSRRTNTEAFF.

This clonotype came up many times. V is TRBV2 and J is TRBJ2-7, with D unresolved. V lost 2 bases and J 2 bases, leaving 10 bases between the germline ends. Germline V gives CDR1 SNHLY, CDR2 FYNNEI. The CDR3 sequence is 14 residues long. The CDR3 spells CASSEMPGPYEQYF. The CDR3 nucleotides read TGTGCCAGCAGTGAAATGCCGGGTCCCTACGAGCAGTACTTC.

The chain is built from TRBV29-1 and TRBJ2-7, with 14 nucleotides matching TRBD2. Unmatched junction bases numbered 10, after V lost 8 bases and J lost 4 bases. The length of the CDR3 is 15 residues. The germline CDR1 and CDR2 sequences are SQVTM and ANQGSEA. The CDR3 reads CSSSRLAGGLYEQYF. The CDR3 DNA reads TGCAGCAGTTCCCGACTAGCGGGGGGGCTGTACGAGCAGTACTTC.

Ten or more counts support this clonotype. This chain uses TRBV5-8 with TRBJ2-7; 7 nucleotides line up with TRBD1. In germline, CDR1 is SGHTS, CDR2 YDEGEE. There are 13 residues in the CDR3. The junction had 4 bases not matched to a gene; V was cut back by 2 bases and J by 5 bases. Here the CDR3 DNA reads TGTGCCAGCAGCTTACAGGGGTCGCACGAGCAGTACTTC. Amino acids: CASSLQGSHEQYF.

This clonotype was observed at least ten times. This chain joins TRBV7-6 and TRBJ2-6; D remains unclear. The V gene lost 1 base and the J gene lost 0 bases, with 4 bases spanning the gap. The germline gives CDR1 SGHVS, CDR2 FNYEAQ. This CDR3 is 15 amino acids long. This chain's CDR3 is CASSLVRSGANVLTF. CDR3 sequence (DNA): TGTGCCAGCAGCTTAGTGCGCTCTGGGGCCAACGTCCTGACTTTC.

This clonotype was recorded only once. The V call is TRBV20-1, the J call TRBJ1-1; 9 bases match TRBD1. V lost 0 bases and J lost 4; bases outside the gene matches: 15. Per germline, CDR1 DFQATT and CDR2 SNEGSKA (reference sequence). The CDR3 is made up of 18 amino acids. This CDR3 is CSARDLLGQGNVITEAFF. The CDR3 DNA is TGCAGTGCTAGAGATCTTCTTGGACAGGGGAATGTGATCACTGAAGCTTTCTTT.

This clonotype was seen just once. A junction end diverges from the germline sequence, so it may reflect a read error. The chain couples TRBV14 to TRBJ1-6; maybe TRBD1 (6 bases). Germline lookup yields CDR1 SGHDN and CDR2 FVKESK. This CDR3 spans 17 amino acids. The CDR3 coding sequence is TGCGCCAGCAGCCAAGAAGAGGGGGTCTTTTCTAGTTCACCCCTCCACTTT. It is translated as CASSQEEGVFSSSPLHF.

J is TRBJ1-5 and V is TRBV10-3; 7 bases agree with TRBD1. After removal of 6 bases from V and 3 bases from J, the junction contained 8 bases not matched to a gene. The germline V gene encodes CDR1 ENHRY and CDR2 SYGVKD. This CDR3 is built from 15 residues. CDR3 residues: CAIRAQGGFNQPQHF. CDR3 bases: TGTGCCATCAGGGCCCAAGGGGGCTTCAATCAGCCCCAGCATTTT.

This chain uses TRBV7-8 with TRBJ1-2; D might be TRBD1 (6 bases). Per germline, CDR1 SGHVS and CDR2 FQNEAQ. The V gene lost 5 bases and the J gene lost 7 bases, with 17 bases spanning the gap. The CDR3 has 14 residues. The CDR3 sequence: CASSLSGGLGGYTF. For the CDR3, the DNA is TGTGCCAGCAGCCTTTCGGGGGGGCTGGGTGGCTACACCTTC.

This clonotype was detected once. The chain employs TRBV12-3 or TRBV12-4 and TRBJ1-5; D is undetermined. V lost 7 bases to trimming and J lost 0 bases, with 19 bases between them. The CDR3 extends over 17 amino acids. The CDR3 sequence: CASNGQLGLYSNQPQHF. The CDR3 DNA follows: TGTGCCAGCAATGGGCAGTTGGGCCTTTATAGCAATCAGCCCCAGCATTTT.

This clonotype was seen ten or more times. This chain joins TRBV7-8 and TRBJ1-2; no clear D gene. The CDR3 totals 14 residues. V lost 4 bases and J lost 6, with 15 bases in between. The germline V gene encodes CDR1 SGHVS and CDR2 FQNEAQ. CDR3 region: CASSSNSAGNGYTF. CDR3 nucleotides: TGTGCCAGCAGCTCCAATTCGGCGGGTAATGGCTACACCTTC.